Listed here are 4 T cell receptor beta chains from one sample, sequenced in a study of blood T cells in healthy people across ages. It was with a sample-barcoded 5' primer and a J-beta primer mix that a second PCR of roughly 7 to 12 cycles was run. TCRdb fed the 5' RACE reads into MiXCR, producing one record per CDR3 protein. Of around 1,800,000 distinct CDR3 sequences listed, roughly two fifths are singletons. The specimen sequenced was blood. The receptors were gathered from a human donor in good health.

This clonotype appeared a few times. CDR3: CASSPLIANVAFF. The DNA for the CDR3 is TGTGCCAGCAGCCCCTTGATCGCCAACGTTGCTTTCTTT. The rearrangement joins TRBV11-2 to TRBJ1-1; no clear D gene. The CDR3 consists of 13 residues. The germline V and J ends were trimmed by 5 bases and 11 bases, with 18 bases remaining between them. Per germline, CDR1 SGHAT and CDR2 FQNNGV.

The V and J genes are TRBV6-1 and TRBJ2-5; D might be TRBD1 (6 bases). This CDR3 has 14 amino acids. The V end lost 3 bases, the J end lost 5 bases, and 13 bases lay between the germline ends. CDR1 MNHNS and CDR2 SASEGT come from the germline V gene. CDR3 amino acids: CASSDQTGMETQYF. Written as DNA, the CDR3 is TGTGCCAGCAGTGACCAAACAGGGATGGAGACCCAGTACTTC.

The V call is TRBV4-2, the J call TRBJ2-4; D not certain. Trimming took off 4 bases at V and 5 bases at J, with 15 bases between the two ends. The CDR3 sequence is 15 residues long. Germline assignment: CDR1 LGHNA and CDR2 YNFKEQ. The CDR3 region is CASSPLGLVENIQYF. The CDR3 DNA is TGTGCCAGCAGCCCCCTCGGTTTGGTCGAAAACATTCAGTACTTC.

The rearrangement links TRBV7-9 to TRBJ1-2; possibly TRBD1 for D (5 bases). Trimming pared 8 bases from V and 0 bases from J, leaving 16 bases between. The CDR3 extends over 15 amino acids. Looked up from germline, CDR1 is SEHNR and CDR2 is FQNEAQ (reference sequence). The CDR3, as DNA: TGTGCCAGCCTCCCACAGGCGCCAGCTAACTATGGCTACACCTTC. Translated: CASLPQAPANYGYTF.